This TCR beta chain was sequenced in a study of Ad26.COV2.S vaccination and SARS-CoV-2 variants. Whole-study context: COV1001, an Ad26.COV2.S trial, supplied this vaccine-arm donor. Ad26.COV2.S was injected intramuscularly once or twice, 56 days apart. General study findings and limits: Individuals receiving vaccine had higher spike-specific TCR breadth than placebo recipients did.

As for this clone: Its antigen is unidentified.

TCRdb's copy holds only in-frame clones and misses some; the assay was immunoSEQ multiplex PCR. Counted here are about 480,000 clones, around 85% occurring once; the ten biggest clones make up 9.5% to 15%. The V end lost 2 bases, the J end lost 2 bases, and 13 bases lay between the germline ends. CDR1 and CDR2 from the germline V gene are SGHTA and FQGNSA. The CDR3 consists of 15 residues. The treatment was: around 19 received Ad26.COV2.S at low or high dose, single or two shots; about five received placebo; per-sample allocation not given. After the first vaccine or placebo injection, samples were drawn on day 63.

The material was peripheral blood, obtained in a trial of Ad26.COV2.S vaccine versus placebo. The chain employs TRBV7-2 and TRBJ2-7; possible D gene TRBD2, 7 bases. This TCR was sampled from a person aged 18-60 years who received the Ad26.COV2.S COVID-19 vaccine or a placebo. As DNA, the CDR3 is TGTGCCAGCAGCTTACAGGGGACTAAAACCTACGAGCAGTACTTC. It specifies CASSLQGTKTYEQYF.